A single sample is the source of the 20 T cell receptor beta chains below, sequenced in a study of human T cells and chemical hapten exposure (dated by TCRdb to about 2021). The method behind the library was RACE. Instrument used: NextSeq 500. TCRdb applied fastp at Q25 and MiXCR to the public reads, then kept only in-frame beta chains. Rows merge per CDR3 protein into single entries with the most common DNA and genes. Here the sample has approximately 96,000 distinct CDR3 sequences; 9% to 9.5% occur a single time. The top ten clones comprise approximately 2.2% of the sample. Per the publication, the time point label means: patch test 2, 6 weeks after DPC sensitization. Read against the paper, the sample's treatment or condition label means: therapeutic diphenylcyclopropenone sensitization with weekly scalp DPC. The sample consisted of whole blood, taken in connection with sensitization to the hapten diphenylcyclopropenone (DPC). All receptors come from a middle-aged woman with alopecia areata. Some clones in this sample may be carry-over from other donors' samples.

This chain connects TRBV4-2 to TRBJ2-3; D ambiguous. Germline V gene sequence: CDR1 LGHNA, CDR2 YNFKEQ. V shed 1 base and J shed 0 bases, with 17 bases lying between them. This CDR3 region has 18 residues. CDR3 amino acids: CASSQVGELLTSTDTQYF. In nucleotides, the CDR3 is TGTGCCAGCAGCCAAGTGGGCGAACTTCTTACTAGCACAGATACGCAGTATTTT.

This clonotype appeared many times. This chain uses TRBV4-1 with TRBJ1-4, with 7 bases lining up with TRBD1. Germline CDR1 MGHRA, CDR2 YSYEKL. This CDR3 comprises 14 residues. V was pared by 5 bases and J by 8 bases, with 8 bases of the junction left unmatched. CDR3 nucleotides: TGCGCCAGCAGCAACGGACAGGTTCGAGAAAAACTGTTTTTT. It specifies CASSNGQVREKLFF.

The CDR3 sequence: CSARGAVYSNQPQHF. The CDR3 DNA reads TGCAGTGCTAGGGGGGCAGTCTATAGCAATCAGCCCCAGCATTTT. The gene calls are TRBV20-1 and TRBJ1-5, with D possibly TRBD1 on 6 matching bases. V gave up 3 bases and J gave up 0 bases, with 12 bases separating them. The CDR3 sequence is 15 residues long. CDR1 is DFQATT and CDR2 is SNEGSKA in the germline V gene (reference sequence).

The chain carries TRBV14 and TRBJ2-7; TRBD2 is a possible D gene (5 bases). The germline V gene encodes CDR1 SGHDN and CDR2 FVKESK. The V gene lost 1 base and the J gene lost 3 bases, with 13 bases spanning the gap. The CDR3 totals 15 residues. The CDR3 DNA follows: TGTGCCAGCAGCCAAGTCCATGGAGACTACTACGAGCAGTACTTC. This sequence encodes CASSQVHGDYYEQYF.

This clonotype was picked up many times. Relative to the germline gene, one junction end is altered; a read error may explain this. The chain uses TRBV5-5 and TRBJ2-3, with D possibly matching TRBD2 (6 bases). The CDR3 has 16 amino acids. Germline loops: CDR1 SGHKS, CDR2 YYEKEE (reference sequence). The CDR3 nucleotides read TGTGCCAGCCGTCCGGCACCGGGACTTACAACTGATAGGCAGTATTTT. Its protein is CASRPAPGLTTDRQYF. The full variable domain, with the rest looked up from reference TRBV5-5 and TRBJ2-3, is DAGVTQSPTHLIKTRGQQVTLRCSPISGHKSVSWYQQVLGQGPQFIFQYYEKEERGRGNFPDRFSARQFPNYSSELNVNALLLGDSALYLCASRPAPGLTTDRQYFGPGTRLTVL.

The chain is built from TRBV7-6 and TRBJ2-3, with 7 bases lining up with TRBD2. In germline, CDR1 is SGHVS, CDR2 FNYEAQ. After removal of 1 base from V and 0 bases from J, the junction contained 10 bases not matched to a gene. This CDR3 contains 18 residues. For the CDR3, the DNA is TGTGCCAGCAGCTTAGGTGTCGGAGCGGGATATAGCACAGATACGCAGTATTTT. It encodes CASSLGVGAGYSTDTQYF.

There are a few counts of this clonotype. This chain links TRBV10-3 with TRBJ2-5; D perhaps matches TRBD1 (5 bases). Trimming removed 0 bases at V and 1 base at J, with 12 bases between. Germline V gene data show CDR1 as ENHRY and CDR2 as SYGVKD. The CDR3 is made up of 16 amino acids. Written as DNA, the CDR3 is TGTGCCATCAGTGAGTCCTCCCAGGGAACCCAAGAGACCCAGTACTTC. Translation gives CAISESSQGTQETQYF.

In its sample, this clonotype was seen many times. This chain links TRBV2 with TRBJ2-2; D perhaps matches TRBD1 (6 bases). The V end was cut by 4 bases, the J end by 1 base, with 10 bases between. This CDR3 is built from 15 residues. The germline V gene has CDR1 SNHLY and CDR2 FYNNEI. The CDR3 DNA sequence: TGTGCCAGCAGTGTCGGGACAATGAACACCGGGGAGCTGTTTTTT. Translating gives CASSVGTMNTGELFF.

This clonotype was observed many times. The CDR3 region is CASSLEGSTDTQYF. In DNA, the CDR3 is TGCGCCAGCAGCTTGGAGGGAAGCACAGATACGCAGTATTTT. This chain links TRBV5-1 with TRBJ2-3; no clear D gene. V lost 0 bases and J lost 0, with 5 bases in between. Per germline, CDR1 SGHRS and CDR2 YFSETQ. This CDR3 region has 14 residues.

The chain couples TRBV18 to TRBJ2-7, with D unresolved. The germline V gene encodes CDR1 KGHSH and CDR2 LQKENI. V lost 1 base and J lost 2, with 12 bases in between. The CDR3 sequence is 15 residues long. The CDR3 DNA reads TGTGCCAGCTCACCACAAGGGCGGCTAGCCTACGAGCAGTACTTC. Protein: CASSPQGRLAYEQYF.

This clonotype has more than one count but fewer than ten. CDR3 residues: CASSPRERHEQYF. The CDR3 region has the DNA TGTGCCAGCAGCCCGCGGGAGAGGCACGAGCAGTACTTC. The rearrangement joins TRBV2 to TRBJ2-7; the match to TRBD2 covers 7 bases. The CDR3 consists of 13 residues. Germline assignment: CDR1 SNHLY and CDR2 FYNNEI. The V and J ends lost 6 bases and 5 bases, in that order; junction bases with no gene match: 7.

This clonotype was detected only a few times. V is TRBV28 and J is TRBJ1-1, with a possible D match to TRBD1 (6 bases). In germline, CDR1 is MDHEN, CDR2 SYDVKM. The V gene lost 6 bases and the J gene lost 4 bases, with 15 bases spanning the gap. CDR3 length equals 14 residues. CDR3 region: CASRSGVGSTEAFF. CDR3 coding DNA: TGTGCCAGCAGGTCAGGGGTGGGGAGCACTGAAGCTTTCTTT.

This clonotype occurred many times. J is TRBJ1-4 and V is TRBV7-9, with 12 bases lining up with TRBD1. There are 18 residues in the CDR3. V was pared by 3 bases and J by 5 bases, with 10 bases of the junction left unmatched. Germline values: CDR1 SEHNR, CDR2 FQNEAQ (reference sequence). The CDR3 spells CASSFPPGQGAKNEKLFF. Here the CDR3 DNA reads TGTGCCAGCAGCTTCCCCCCGGGACAGGGGGCAAAGAATGAAAAACTGTTTTTT.

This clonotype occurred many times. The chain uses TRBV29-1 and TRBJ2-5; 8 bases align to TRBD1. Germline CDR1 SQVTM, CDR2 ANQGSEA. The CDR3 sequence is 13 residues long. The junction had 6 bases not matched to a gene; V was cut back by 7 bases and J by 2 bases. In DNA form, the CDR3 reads TGCAGCGCCAGGCAGGGGGCTCAAGAGACCCAGTACTTC. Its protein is CSARQGAQETQYF.

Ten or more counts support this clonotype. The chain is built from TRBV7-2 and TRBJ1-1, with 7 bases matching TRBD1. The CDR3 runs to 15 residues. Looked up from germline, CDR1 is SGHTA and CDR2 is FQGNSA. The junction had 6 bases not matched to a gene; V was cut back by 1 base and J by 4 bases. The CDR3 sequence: CASSLGQGLGTEAFF. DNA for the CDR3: TGTGCCAGCAGCTTAGGACAGGGCTTGGGCACTGAAGCTTTCTTT.

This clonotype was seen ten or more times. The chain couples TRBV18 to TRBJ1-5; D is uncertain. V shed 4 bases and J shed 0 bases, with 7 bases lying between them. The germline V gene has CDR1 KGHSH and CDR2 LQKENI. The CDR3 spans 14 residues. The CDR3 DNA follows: TGTGCCAGCTCACGAGACACTAGCAATCAGCCCCAGCATTTT. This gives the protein CASSRDTSNQPQHF.

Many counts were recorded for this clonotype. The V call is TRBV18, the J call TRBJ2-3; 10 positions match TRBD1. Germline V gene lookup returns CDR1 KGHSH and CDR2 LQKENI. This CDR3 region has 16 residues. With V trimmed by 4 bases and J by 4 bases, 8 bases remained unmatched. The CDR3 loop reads CASSRTGTGAADTQYF. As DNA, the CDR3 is TGTGCCAGCTCACGTACCGGGACAGGGGCGGCAGATACGCAGTATTTT.

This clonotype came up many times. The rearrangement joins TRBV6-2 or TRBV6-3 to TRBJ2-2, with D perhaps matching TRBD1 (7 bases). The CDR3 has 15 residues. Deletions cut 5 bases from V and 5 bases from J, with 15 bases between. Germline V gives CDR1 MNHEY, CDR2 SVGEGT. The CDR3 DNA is TGTGCCAGCAGTCCCGGACAGGCGGGGACCGGGGAGCTGTTTTTT. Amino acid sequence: CASSPGQAGTGELFF.

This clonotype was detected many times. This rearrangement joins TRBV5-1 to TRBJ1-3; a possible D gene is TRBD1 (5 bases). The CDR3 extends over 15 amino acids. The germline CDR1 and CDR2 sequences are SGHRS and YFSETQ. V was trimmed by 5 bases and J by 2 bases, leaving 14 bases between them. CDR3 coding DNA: TGCGCCAGCAGTCGGGACCGGTCGACTGGAAACACCATATATTTT. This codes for CASSRDRSTGNTIYF.

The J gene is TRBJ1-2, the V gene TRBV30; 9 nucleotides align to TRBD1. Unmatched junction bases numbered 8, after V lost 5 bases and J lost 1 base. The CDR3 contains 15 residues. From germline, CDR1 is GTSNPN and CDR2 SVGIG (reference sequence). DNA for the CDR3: TGTGCCTGGGGGAACAGGGGGCGCCTTAACTATGGCTACACCTTC. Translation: CAWGNRGRLNYGYTF.